The 18 T cell receptor beta chains reported below all come from one sample, sequenced in a study of cytomegalovirus exposure and HLA in healthy donors. Amplification used 60 Vbeta primers and 13 Jbeta primers. Libraries were prepared by immunoSEQ multiplex PCR; TCRdb keeps only in-frame clonotypes and omits some of them. The sample comprises approximately 140,000 clones, about 75% of which are singletons, and about 3% rests with the top ten. The sample was PBMCs. The receptors originated from a man aged 35 to 55 in good health and CMV-seronegative.

The V and J genes are TRBV5-8 and TRBJ1-5, with D tentatively TRBD1 (5 bases). This CDR3 has 17 residues. Germline lookup yields CDR1 SGHTS and CDR2 YDEGEE. Deletions cut 4 bases from V and 0 bases from J, with 17 bases between. CDR3 nucleotides: TGTGCCAGCAGCGGCCGACAGTTTTCAAATAGCAATCAGCCCCAGCATTTT. As protein: CASSGRQFSNSNQPQHF.

Details on this clone: Sequence at one end of the junction differs from germline and may be a read error. This chain uses TRBV15 with TRBJ1-1; the D gene is possibly TRBD1 (5 bases). Germline CDR1 LNHNV, CDR2 YYDKDF (reference sequence). The CDR3 covers 14 residues. The CDR3 bases are TGTGCCACCGGCAGGGAGGGCATGAACACTGAAGCTTTCTTT. This sequence encodes CATGREGMNTEAFF.

The sample holds one count of this clone. CDR3 region: CASSSPSGGRYEQYF. Written as DNA, the CDR3 is TGTGCCAGCAGTTCCCCTAGCGGGGGCCGGTACGAGCAGTACTTC. J is TRBJ2-7 and V is TRBV28; 10 bases are shared with TRBD2. Germline lookup yields CDR1 MDHEN and CDR2 SYDVKM. The CDR3 spans 15 residues. Unmatched junction bases numbered 7, after V lost 4 bases and J lost 4 bases.

The sample holds a few counts of this clone. The chain joins TRBV27 to TRBJ1-1; 7 nucleotides agree with TRBD1. Trimming took 2 bases from V and 5 from J; bases not matched to a gene: 8. The V gene's germline CDR1 is MNHEY and CDR2 SMNVEV (reference sequence). CDR3 size: 15 residues. CDR3 region: CASSLDARGSTEAFF. The DNA of the CDR3 is TGTGCCAGCAGTTTAGATGCCAGGGGGTCGACTGAAGCTTTCTTT.

V is TRBV6-5 and J is TRBJ2-5; TRBD2 matches at 11 bases. The CDR3 is made up of 16 amino acids. V lost 2 bases and J lost 1; bases outside the gene matches: 3. Germline-derived CDR1 and CDR2 are MNHEY and SVGAGI. Written as DNA, the CDR3 is TGTGCCAGCAGTTACCGACTAGCGGGGACCCAAGAGACCCAGTACTTC. This codes for CASSYRLAGTQETQYF.

About this clone itself: The sample holds other DNA sequences that translate to the same CDR3. The V call is TRBV28, the J call TRBJ1-2, with D tentatively TRBD1 (6 bases). The germline CDR1 and CDR2 sequences are MDHEN and SYDVKM. The V and J ends lost 2 bases and 8 bases respectively, with 9 bases between them. This CDR3 spans 12 amino acids. CDR3 DNA sequence: TGTGCCAGCAGTTTAGAGGGGGACGGCTACACCTTC. Its translation is CASSLEGDGYTF.

The CDR3 sequence is CASSFGGQNTEAFF. CDR3 sequence (DNA): TGTGCCAGCAGCTTCGGGGGGCAGAACACTGAAGCTTTCTTT. The gene calls are TRBV7-3 and TRBJ1-1; maybe TRBD1 (6 bases). Germline CDR1 and CDR2: SGHTA and FQGTGA. Trimming pared 3 bases from V and 1 base from J, leaving 9 bases between. CDR3 length: 14 amino acids.

The chain is built from TRBV4-2 and TRBJ2-7; 14 nucleotides agree with TRBD2. CDR1 LGHNA and CDR2 YNFKEQ come from the germline V gene. V was clipped by 0 bases and J by 4 bases; unmatched bases: 5. The CDR3 runs to 17 residues. This chain's CDR3 is CASSQEARTSGGYEQYF. The DNA for the CDR3 is TGTGCCAGCAGCCAAGAGGCGAGGACTAGCGGGGGGTACGAGCAGTACTTC.

This chain uses TRBV15 with TRBJ1-5; D gene uncertain. Trimming took off 4 bases at V and 9 bases at J, with 16 bases between the two ends. The length of the CDR3 is 14 residues. Germline loops: CDR1 LNHNV, CDR2 YYDKDF (reference sequence). CDR3 protein: CATSIRRREGPQHF. CDR3 DNA: TGTGCCACCAGCATCCGACGCCGGGAGGGGCCCCAGCATTTT. The full variable domain, rest sourced from reference TRBV15 and TRBJ1-5, is DAMVIQNPRYQVTQFGKPVTLSCSQTLNHNVMYWYQQKSSQAPKLLFHYYDKDFNNEADTPDNFQSRRPNTSFCFLDIRSPGLGDTAMYLCATSIRRREGPQHFGDGTRLSIL.

The J gene is TRBJ1-2, the V gene TRBV5-1, with 8 bases lining up with TRBD1. Germline lookup yields CDR1 SGHRS and CDR2 YFSETQ. This CDR3 is 15 amino acids long. After removal of 4 bases from V and 7 bases from J, the junction contained 12 bases not matched to a gene. CDR3 loop: CASSQSGGPSPGYTF. CDR3 sequence (DNA): TGCGCCAGCAGCCAGTCAGGGGGCCCATCCCCTGGCTACACCTTC.

The chain joins TRBV5-1 to TRBJ2-1; possible D gene TRBD1, 5 bases. The germline V and J ends were trimmed by 4 bases and 3 bases, with 8 bases remaining between them. Looked up from germline, CDR1 is SGHRS and CDR2 is YFSETQ. CDR3 length equals 13 residues. CDR3 protein: CASSKGLYNEQFF. For the CDR3, the DNA is TGCGCCAGCAGCAAGGGGCTCTACAATGAGCAGTTCTTC.

The chain couples TRBV7-2 to TRBJ1-2, with 7 bases aligning to TRBD1. Germline V gene sequence: CDR1 SGHTA, CDR2 FQGNSA. The CDR3 sequence is 14 residues long. The ends lost 2 bases at V and 4 bases at J; junction bases unmatched: 4. Here the CDR3 DNA reads TGTGCCAGCAGCTTACTCCGGGACAGCTATGGCTACACCTTC. This encodes CASSLLRDSYGYTF.

In its sample, this clone was seen once. This chain links TRBV10-3 with TRBJ1-3; 10 bases align to TRBD1. Germline CDR1 ENHRY, CDR2 SYGVKD. J gave up 0 bases and V 5 bases, and 4 bases lay outside the gene matches. This CDR3 spans 16 amino acids. CDR3 residues: CAISRQGAFSGNTIYF. DNA for the CDR3: TGTGCCATCAGTCGACAGGGGGCCTTCTCTGGAAACACCATATATTTT.

This clone showed up just a few times. This chain connects TRBV25-1 to TRBJ1-6, with D hard to call. Between the trimmed V and J ends, which lost 5 bases and 9 bases, there was a span of 8 bases. Germline V CDR1 and CDR2: MGHDK, SYGVNS. The CDR3 extends over 12 amino acids. The CDR3 sequence: CASSHSGSPLHF. As DNA, the CDR3 is TGTGCCAGCAGTCACTCGGGTTCACCCCTCCACTTT.

The CDR3 is CASSMDRPNSPLHF. CDR3 coding DNA: TGTGCCAGTAGTATGGACAGGCCCAATTCACCCCTCCACTTT. The rearrangement joins TRBV19 to TRBJ1-6, with TRBD1 matching over 7 bases. The CDR3 is 14 residues long. V trimming: 3 bases; J trimming: 7 bases; junction bases outside the gene matches: 3. CDR1 is LNHDA and CDR2 is SQIVND in the germline V gene (reference sequence).

Remarks on this clone: Distinct nucleotide sequences in the sample also encode this CDR3. The genes are TRBV4-2 and TRBJ1-2, with 9 bases that match TRBD1. V was clipped by 0 bases and J by 9 bases; unmatched bases: 8. Germline CDR1 is LGHNA and CDR2 is YNFKEQ. CDR3 length equals 15 residues. The CDR3 protein is CASSQDRTGGISYTF. The CDR3 region has the DNA TGTGCCAGCAGCCAAGATCGTACAGGGGGCATTAGCTACACCTTC.

This clone was detected only a few times. The rearrangement links TRBV2 to TRBJ2-7; 8 bases align to TRBD1. V was clipped by 2 bases and J by 2 bases; unmatched bases: 5. Germline values: CDR1 SNHLY, CDR2 FYNNEI. The CDR3 covers 15 residues. In DNA form, the CDR3 reads TGTGCCAGCAGTGAAAGGCAGGGGGCTCCCTACGAGCAGTACTTC. Its translation is CASSERQGAPYEQYF.

This chain links TRBV9 with TRBJ1-2, with D possibly being TRBD1 (6 bases). This CDR3 is built from 13 residues. V lost 5 bases, J lost 6 bases, and 14 bases lay in between. Germline V CDR1 and CDR2: SGDLS, YYNGEE. The CDR3 sequence is CASRSVGTHGYTF. CDR3 DNA sequence: TGTGCCAGCAGGTCAGTAGGGACACATGGCTACACCTTC.